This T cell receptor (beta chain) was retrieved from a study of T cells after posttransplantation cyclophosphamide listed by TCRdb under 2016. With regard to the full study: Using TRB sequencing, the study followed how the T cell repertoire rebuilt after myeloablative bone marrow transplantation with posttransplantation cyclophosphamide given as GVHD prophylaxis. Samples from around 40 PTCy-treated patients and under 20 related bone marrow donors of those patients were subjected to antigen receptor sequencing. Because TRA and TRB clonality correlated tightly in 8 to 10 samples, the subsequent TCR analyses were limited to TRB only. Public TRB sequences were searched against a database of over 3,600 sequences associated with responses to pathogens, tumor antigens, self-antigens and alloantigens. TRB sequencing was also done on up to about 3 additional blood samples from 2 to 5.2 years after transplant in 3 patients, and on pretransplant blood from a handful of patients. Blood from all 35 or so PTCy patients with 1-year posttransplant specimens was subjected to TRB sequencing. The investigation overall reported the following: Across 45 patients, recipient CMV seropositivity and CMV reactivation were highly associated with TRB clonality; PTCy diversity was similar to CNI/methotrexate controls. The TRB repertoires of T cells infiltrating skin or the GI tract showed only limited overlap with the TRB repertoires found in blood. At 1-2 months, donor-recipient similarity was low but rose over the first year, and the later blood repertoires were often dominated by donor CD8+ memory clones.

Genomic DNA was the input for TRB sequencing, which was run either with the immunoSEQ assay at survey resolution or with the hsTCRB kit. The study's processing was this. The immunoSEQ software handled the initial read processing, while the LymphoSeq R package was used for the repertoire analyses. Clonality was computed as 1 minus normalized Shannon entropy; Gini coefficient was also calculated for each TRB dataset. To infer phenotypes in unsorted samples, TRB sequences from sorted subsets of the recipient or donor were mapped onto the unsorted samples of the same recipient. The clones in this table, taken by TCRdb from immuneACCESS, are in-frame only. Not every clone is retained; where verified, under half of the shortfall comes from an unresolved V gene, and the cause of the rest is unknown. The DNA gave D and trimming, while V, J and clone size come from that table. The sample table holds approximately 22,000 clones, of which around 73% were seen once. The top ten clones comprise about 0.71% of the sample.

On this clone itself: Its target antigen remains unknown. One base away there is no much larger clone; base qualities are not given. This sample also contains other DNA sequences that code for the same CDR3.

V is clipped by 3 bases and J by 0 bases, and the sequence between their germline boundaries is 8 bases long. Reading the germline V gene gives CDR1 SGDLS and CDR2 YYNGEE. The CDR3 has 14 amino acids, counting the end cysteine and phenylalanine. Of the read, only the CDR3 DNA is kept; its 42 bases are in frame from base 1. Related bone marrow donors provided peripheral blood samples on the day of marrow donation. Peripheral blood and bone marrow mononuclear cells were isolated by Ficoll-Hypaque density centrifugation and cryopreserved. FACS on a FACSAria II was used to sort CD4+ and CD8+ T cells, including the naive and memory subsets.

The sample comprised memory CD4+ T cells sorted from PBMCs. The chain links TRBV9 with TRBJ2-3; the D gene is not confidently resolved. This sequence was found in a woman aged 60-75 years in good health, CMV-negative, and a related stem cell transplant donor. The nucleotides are TGTGCCAGCAGCGACCTGCGGAGCACAGATACGCAGTATTTT. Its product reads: CASSDLRSTDTQYF.